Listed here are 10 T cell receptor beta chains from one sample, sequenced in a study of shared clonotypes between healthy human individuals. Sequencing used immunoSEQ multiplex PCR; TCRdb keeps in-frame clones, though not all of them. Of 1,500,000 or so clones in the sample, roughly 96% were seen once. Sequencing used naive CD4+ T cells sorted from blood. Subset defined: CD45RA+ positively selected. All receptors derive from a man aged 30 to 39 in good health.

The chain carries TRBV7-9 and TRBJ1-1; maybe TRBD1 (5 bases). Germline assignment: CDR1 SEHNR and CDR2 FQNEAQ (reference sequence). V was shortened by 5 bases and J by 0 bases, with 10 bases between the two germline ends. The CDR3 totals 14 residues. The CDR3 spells CASSISGLNTEAFF. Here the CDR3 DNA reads TGTGCCAGCAGCATCTCAGGGCTGAACACTGAAGCTTTCTTT.

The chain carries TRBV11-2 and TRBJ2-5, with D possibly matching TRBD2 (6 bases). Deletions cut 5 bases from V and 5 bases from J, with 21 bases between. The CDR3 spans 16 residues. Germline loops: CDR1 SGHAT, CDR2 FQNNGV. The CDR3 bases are TGTGCCAGCAGCAATAAACCGGGACTGCGGTGGGAGACCCAGTACTTC. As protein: CASSNKPGLRWETQYF.

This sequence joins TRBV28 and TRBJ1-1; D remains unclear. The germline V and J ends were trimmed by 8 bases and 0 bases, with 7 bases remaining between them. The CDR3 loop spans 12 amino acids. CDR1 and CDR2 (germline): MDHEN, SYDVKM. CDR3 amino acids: CASGEMNTEAFF. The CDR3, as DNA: TGTGCCAGCGGAGAGATGAACACTGAAGCTTTCTTT. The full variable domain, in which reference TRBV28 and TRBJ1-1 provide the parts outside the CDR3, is DVKVTQSSRYLVKRTGEKVFLECVQDMDHENMFWYRQDPGLGLRLIYFSYDVKMKEKGDIPEGYSVSREKKERFSLILESASTNQTSMYLCASGEMNTEAFFGQGTRLTVV.

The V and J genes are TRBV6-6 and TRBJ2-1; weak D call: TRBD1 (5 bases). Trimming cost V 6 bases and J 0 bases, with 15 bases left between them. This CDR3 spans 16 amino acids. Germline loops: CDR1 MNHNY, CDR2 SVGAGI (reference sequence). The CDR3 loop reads CASRGRGPSSYNEQFF. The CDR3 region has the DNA TGTGCCAGCAGGGGAAGGGGTCCAAGCTCCTACAATGAGCAGTTCTTC.

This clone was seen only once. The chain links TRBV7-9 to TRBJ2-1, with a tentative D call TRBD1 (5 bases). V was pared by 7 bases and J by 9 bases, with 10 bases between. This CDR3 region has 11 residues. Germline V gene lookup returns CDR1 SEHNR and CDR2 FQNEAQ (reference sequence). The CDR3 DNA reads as TGTGCCAGCACCCCGCAGGGTGAGCAGTTCTTC. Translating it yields CASTPQGEQFF.

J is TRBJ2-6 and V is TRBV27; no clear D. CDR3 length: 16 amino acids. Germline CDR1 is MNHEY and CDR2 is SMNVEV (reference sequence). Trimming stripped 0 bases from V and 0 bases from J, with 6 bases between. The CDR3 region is CASSLSWSSGANVLTF. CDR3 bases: TGTGCCAGCAGTTTATCGTGGAGCTCTGGGGCCAACGTCCTGACTTTC.

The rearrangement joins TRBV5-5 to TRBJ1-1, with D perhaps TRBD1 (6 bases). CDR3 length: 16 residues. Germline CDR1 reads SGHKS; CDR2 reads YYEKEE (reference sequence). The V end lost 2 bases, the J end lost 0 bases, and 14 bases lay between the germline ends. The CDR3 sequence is CASSFRLRDMNTEAFF. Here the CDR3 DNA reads TGTGCCAGCAGCTTCCGCCTCCGGGACATGAACACTGAAGCTTTCTTT. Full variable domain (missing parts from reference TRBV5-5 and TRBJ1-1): DAGVTQSPTHLIKTRGQQVTLRCSPISGHKSVSWYQQVLGQGPQFIFQYYEKEERGRGNFPDRFSARQFPNYSSELNVNALLLGDSALYLCASSFRLRDMNTEAFFGQGTRLTVV.

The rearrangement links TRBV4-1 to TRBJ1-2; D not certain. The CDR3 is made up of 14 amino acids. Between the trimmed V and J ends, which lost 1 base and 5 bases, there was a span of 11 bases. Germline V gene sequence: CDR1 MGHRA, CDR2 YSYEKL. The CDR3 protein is CASSQGHRKYGYTF. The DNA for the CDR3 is TGCGCCAGCAGCCAAGGGCACAGAAAATATGGCTACACCTTC.

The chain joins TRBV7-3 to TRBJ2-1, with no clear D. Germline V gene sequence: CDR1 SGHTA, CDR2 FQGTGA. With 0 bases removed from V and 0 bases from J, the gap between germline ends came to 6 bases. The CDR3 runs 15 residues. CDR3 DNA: TGTGCCAGCAGCTTAACGGCGGACTCCTACAATGAGCAGTTCTTC. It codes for CASSLTADSYNEQFF. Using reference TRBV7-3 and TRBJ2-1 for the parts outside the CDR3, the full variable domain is GAGVSQTPSNKVTEKGKYVELRCDPISGHTALYWYRQSLGQGPEFLIYFQGTGAADDSGLPNDRFFAVRPEGSVSTLKIQRTERGDSAVYLCASSLTADSYNEQFFGPGTRLTVL.

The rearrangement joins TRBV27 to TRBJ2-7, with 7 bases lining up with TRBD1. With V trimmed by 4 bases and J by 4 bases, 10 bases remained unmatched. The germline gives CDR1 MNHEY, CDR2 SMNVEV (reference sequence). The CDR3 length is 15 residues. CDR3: CASSSTGTVNYEQYF. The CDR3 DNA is TGTGCCAGCAGTTCGACAGGGACAGTCAATTACGAGCAGTACTTC.